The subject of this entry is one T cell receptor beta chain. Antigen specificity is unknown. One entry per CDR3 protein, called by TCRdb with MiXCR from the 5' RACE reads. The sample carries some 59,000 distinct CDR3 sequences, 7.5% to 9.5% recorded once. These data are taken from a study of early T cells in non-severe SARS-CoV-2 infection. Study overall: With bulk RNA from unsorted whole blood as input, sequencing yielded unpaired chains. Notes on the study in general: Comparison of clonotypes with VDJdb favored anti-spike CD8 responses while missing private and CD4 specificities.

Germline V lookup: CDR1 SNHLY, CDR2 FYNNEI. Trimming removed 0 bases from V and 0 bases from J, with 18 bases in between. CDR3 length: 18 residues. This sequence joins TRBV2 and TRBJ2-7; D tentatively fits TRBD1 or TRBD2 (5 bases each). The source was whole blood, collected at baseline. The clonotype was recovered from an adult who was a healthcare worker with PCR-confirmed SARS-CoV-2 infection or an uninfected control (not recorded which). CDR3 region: CASSEALPSGAYSYEQYF. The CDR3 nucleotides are TGTGCCAGCAGTGAAGCGCTCCCATCCGGGGCCTACTCCTACGAGCAGTACTTC.